Here is one T cell receptor (beta chain) with its context. Its antigen is not known. Germline CDR1 is LNHDA and CDR2 is SQIVND (reference sequence). The CDR3 is made up of 15 amino acids. The V gene end was trimmed by 5 bases and the J gene end by 4 bases; junction bases not matched to a gene: 7. This sample is drawn from a study of OX40 agonist ivuxolimab in advanced cancers. Here immunoSEQ multiplex PCR was the method, and the copy in TCRdb shows in-frame clones only, minus some. Of about 50,000 clones detected, about 81% appear once; the ten largest clones hold around 7%. Whole-study findings and limits: Clonal expansion by week 6 occurred in CD4+ and CD8+ blood T cells (at 0.1 to 3.0 mg/kg). On average, CD8+ T cells had more expanded clones than CD4+.

The TCR comes from an adult with an advanced solid tumor such as melanoma, head and neck, liver or kidney cancer. The sample here was CD4+ or CD8+ T cells sorted from blood, taken in a trial of the OX40 agonist ivuxolimab. This chain joins TRBV19 and TRBJ1-1, with 10 bases fitting TRBD1. The CDR3 DNA sequence: TGTGCCAGTAGTCCACGACAGGGGGCAACCACTGAAGCTTTCTTT. Translation: CASSPRQGATTEAFF.